The rows below give T cell receptor beta chains drawn from one sample of a study of cytomegalovirus exposure and HLA in healthy donors. Sequencing was performed with immunoSEQ multiplex PCR; in TCRdb, only in-frame clones are kept and a portion is missing. The sample's table shows about 150,000 clones. Specimen: PBMCs. The receptors were gathered from a woman in her forties or fifties in good health and CMV-seronegative. Each CDR3 is given with its conserved first and last residue. A D gene is named only where the DNA matches it firmly.

>TRBJ2-7|TRBD1|TRBV6-5
CASSYWTGISYEQYF
TGTGCCAGCAGTTACTGGACAGGGATTTCCTACGAGCAGTACTTC
>TRBJ2-2|.|TRBV6-5
CASSYSTDNTGELFF
TGTGCCAGCAGTTACTCGACAGATAACACCGGGGAGCTGTTTTTT
>TRBJ2-5|TRBD2|TRBV15
CATSRGGGIGETQYF
TGTGCCACCAGCAGAGGGGGGGGTATCGGAGAGACCCAGTACTTC
>TRBJ1-5|.|TRBV30
CAWNSDYSNQPQHF
TGTGCCTGGAACTCCGACTATAGCAATCAGCCCCAGCATTTT
>TRBJ2-3|TRBD2|TRBV5-6
CASSLRGGQSTDTQYF
TGTGCCAGCAGCTTGCGGGGGGGCCAGAGCACAGATACGCAGTATTTT
>TRBJ2-5|.|TRBV9
CASSGAAYQETQYF
TGTGCCAGCAGCGGAGCGGCGTACCAAGAGACCCAGTACTTC
>TRBJ2-3|.|TRBV7-6
CASSLAGRGSTDTQYF
TGTGCCAGCAGCTTAGCGGGTCGGGGGAGCACAGATACGCAGTATTTT
>TRBJ1-2|.|TRBV7-2
CASSLGQGQGGYTF
TGTGCCAGCAGCTTAGGCCAGGGGCAGGGTGGCTACACCTTC
>TRBJ2-3|.|TRBV6-5
CASSYSGSSDTQYF
TGTGCCAGCAGTTACTCGGGTAGCAGCGATACGCAGTATTTT
>TRBJ2-7|.|TRBV27
CASSFAGTALYEQYF
TGTGCCAGCAGTTTTGCGGGGACAGCCCTCTACGAGCAGTACTTC
>TRBJ2-7|TRBD1|TRBV2
CASRGDSSYEQYF
TGTGCCAGCAGGGGGGACAGCTCCTACGAGCAGTACTTC
>TRBJ2-3|.|TRBV11-1
CASSLGAGTQYF
TGTGCCAGCAGCTTAGGGGCGGGAACGCAGTATTTT
>TRBJ2-7|TRBD2|TRBV7-2
CASRPGLASYEQYF
TGTGCCAGCAGGCCGGGACTAGCGTCCTACGAGCAGTACTTC
>TRBJ1-6|.|TRBV27
CASSLDSYSPLHF
TGTGCCAGCAGTTTAGACAGTTATTCACCCCTCCACTTT
>TRBJ1-5|TRBD1|TRBV19
CASSDHRGSDQPQHF
TGTGCCAGTAGTGACCACAGGGGGAGCGATCAGCCCCAGCATTTT
>TRBJ2-2|TRBD2|TRBV4-2
CASSQEGIAGNTGELFF
TGTGCCAGCAGCCAAGAAGGGATAGCGGGGAACACCGGGGAGCTGTTTTTT
>TRBJ1-5|.|TRBV2
CASKKRGQPQHF
TGTGCCAGCAAAAAAAGGGGACAGCCCCAGCATTTT
>TRBJ1-1|TRBD1|TRBV30
CAWSTGARDTEAFF
TGTGCCTGGAGTACAGGGGCTAGAGACACTGAAGCTTTCTTT
>TRBJ2-7|TRBD1|TRBV7-9
CASSTTTGKTYEQYF
TGTGCCAGCAGCACAACGACAGGGAAGACCTACGAGCAGTACTTC
>TRBJ1-2|TRBD1|TRBV6-6
CASSYSQGAIGYTF
TGTGCCAGCAGTTACTCGCAGGGGGCGATTGGCTACACCTTC
>TRBJ2-1|.|TRBV15
CATSRGGVPSYNEQFF
TGTGCCACCAGCAGAGGCGGGGTTCCCTCCTACAATGAGCAGTTCTTC
>TRBJ2-7|.|TRBV28
CASSPGDWVYEQYF
TGTGCCAGCAGTCCGGGGGACTGGGTCTACGAGCAGTACTTC
>TRBJ2-1|TRBD1|TRBV13
CASSSRTGLDEQFF
TGTGCCAGCAGCTCACGGACAGGGTTGGATGAGCAGTTCTTC
>TRBJ1-2|TRBD1|TRBV27
CASSKNRDRVPEGYTF
TGTGCCAGCAGTAAGAACCGGGACAGGGTTCCGGAGGGCTACACCTTC
>TRBJ2-7|TRBD1|TRBV5-1
CASSLVFSTGTSYEQYF
TGCGCCAGCAGCTTGGTTTTTTCGACAGGGACATCCTACGAGCAGTACTTC
>TRBJ2-3|TRBD1|TRBV25-1
CASRRTGADTQYF
TGTGCCAGCAGACGGACAGGGGCAGATACGCAGTATTTT
>TRBJ2-7|.|TRBV4-1
CASSQPTGRAYEQYF
TGCGCCAGCAGCCAACCCACCGGCAGGGCCTACGAGCAGTACTTC
>TRBJ1-1|.|TRBV5-6
CASSFGLEAFF
TGTGCCAGCAGCTTTGGGCTCGAAGCTTTCTTT
>TRBJ1-2|TRBD1|TRBV10-1
CASSATGGGGYTF
TGCGCCAGCAGTGCCACAGGGGGAGGCGGCTACACCTTC
>TRBJ2-3|.|TRBV9
CASSVLGSTDTQYF
TGTGCCAGCAGCGTACTGGGCTCCACAGATACGCAGTATTTT
>TRBJ2-5|TRBD1|TRBV5-1
CASSPGQSAETQYF
TGCGCCAGCAGTCCGGGACAGTCCGCCGAGACCCAGTACTTC
>TRBJ2-7|TRBD2|TRBV7-6
CASSFPGRANEQYF
TGTGCCAGCAGCTTCCCCGGGAGGGCGAACGAGCAGTACTTC
>TRBJ1-6|.|TRBV6-1
CASSEARGMTLHF
TGTGCCAGCAGTGAAGCTAGGGGAATGACCCTCCACTTT
>TRBJ2-5|TRBD2|TRBV6-5
CASTFSGSETQYF
TGTGCCAGCACCTTTAGCGGGAGCGAGACCCAGTACTTC
>TRBJ1-4|.|TRBV4-1
CASSQGATDDEKLFF
TGCGCCAGCAGCCAAGGCGCCACAGATGATGAAAAACTGTTTTTT
>TRBJ1-6|TRBD1|TRBV2
CASSDGVLDRANLAVLKVHF
TGTGCCAGCAGTGATGGTGTACTCGACAGGGCAAACCTGGCTGTTCTCAAGGTCCACTTT
>TRBJ2-7|.|TRBV6-1
CASSTQVPEQYF
TGTGCCAGCAGTACTCAGGTTCCCGAGCAGTACTTC
>TRBJ1-5|.|TRBV7-8
CASSSLYTPAGQPQHF
TGTGCCAGCAGCTCACTTTATACCCCGGCAGGTCAGCCCCAGCATTTT
>TRBJ2-6|.|TRBV28
CASSLRGLSGANVLTF
TGTGCCAGCAGTTTACGGGGACTCTCTGGGGCCAACGTCCTGACTTTC
>TRBJ1-5|TRBD1|TRBV28
CASSRDGTGEPQHF
TGTGCCAGCAGCCGAGACGGGACAGGTGAGCCCCAGCATTTT
>TRBJ1-3|.|TRBV15
CATSRGTSGNTIYF
TGTGCCACCAGCAGAGGGACTTCAGGAAACACCATATATTTT
>TRBJ2-2|TRBD1|TRBV7-3
CASSLNPGGHGELFF
TGTGCCAGCAGCTTAAACCCAGGGGGTCACGGGGAGCTGTTTTTT
>TRBJ2-7|TRBD2|TRBV25-1
CASSLAGAYEQYF
TGTGCCAGCTCCTTAGCGGGGGCCTACGAGCAGTACTTC
>TRBJ1-3|.|TRBV5-6
CASRSTGVTGNTIYF
TGTGCCAGCAGATCGACAGGAGTCACGGGAAACACCATATATTTT
>TRBJ1-1|TRBD1|TRBV28
CASSYSWTGEGSTEAFF
TGTGCCAGCAGCTATTCCTGGACAGGGGAGGGGAGCACTGAAGCTTTCTTT
>TRBJ2-1|.|TRBV18
CASSSELGNEQFF
TGTGCCAGCTCCTCTGAGCTAGGCAATGAGCAGTTCTTC
>TRBJ2-7|.|TRBV5-5
CASSVETGLSYEQYF
TGTGCCAGCAGCGTAGAGACAGGCCTCTCCTACGAGCAGTACTTC
>TRBJ1-1|.|TRBV28
CASSLVVRGGPGMMNTEAFF
TGTGCCAGCAGTTTGGTTGTCAGGGGTGGACCCGGGATGATGAACACTGAAGCTTTCTTT
>TRBJ2-7|TRBD2|TRBV7-2
CASSLYGLETGEQYF
TGTGCCAGCAGCTTGTACGGACTAGAGACGGGCGAGCAGTACTTC
>TRBJ2-7|.|TRBV7-9
CASSTWEDTPYEQYF
TGTGCCAGCAGCACCTGGGAGGATACTCCCTACGAGCAGTACTTC
>TRBJ2-3|.|TRBV28
CASRSRGMEEDTQYF
TGTGCCAGCAGGTCCAGGGGTATGGAAGAAGATACGCAGTATTTT
>TRBJ2-5|.|TRBV19
CASSMQGRETQYF
TGTGCCAGTAGTATGCAGGGTCGAGAGACCCAGTACTTC
>TRBJ2-3|TRBD1|TRBV15
CATLTGGTDTQYF
TGTGCCACCTTGACAGGGGGAACAGATACGCAGTATTTT
>TRBJ2-1|TRBD2|TRBV4-2
CASVQGLAYNEQFF
TGTGCCAGCGTACAGGGACTAGCGTACAATGAGCAGTTCTTC
>TRBJ2-7|TRBD2|TRBV7-2
CASSSSGGIYEQYF
TGTGCCAGCAGCTCTAGCGGGGGAATCTACGAGCAGTACTTC
>TRBJ1-1|.|TRBV2
CASRRWGSEAFF
TGTGCCAGCAGGAGATGGGGCTCTGAAGCTTTCTTT
>TRBJ2-3|TRBD2|TRBV4-3
CASSPGLATDTQYF
TGCGCCAGCAGCCCGGGACTAGCGACAGATACGCAGTATTTT
>TRBJ1-1|TRBD1|TRBV11-2
CASSLGTGPNTEAFF
TGTGCCAGCAGCTTAGGGACAGGGCCGAACACTGAAGCTTTCTTT